Sequencing of this T cell receptor (beta chain) was carried out in a study of T cells in Graves' hyperthyroidism and ophthalmopathy. There are 13 residues in the CDR3. Germline CDR1 GTSNPN, CDR2 SVGIG (reference sequence). After removal of 2 bases from V and 2 bases from J, the junction contained 3 bases not matched to a gene. RNA transcripts gave rise to amplified TCR beta CDR3 regions. TCR CDR3 underwent first-round RT-PCR with the HTBI primer set. TCRdb fed the multiplex PCR reads into MiXCR, producing one record per CDR3 protein. The sample shows roughly 600,000 distinct CDR3 sequences, more than 12% of them seen only once.

The sample comprised blood. The genes are TRBV30 and TRBJ2-7, with TRBD1 matching 7 bases. The origin of this receptor is a woman in her forties or fifties with Graves' ophthalmopathy. The CDR3 loop is CAWSQDRTYEQYF. CDR3 nucleotide sequence: TGTGCCTGGAGTCAGGACAGGACCTACGAGCAGTACTTC.